The 18 T cell receptor beta chains in this list originate from one sample, sequenced in a study of blood T cell repertoires in COVID-19. The table came from immunoSEQ multiplex PCR; TCRdb's copy has only in-frame clones and leaves some out. Here the sample spans about 160,000 clones, about 88% being singletons. Specimen: peripheral blood. These receptors were obtained from a man in his sixties with active or convalescent COVID-19.

The chain is built from TRBV18 and TRBJ1-1; TRBD1 aligns across 7 bases. The CDR3 is 14 amino acids. Trimming removed 6 bases from V and 6 bases from J; junction bases left unmatched: 10. The germline gives CDR1 KGHSH, CDR2 LQKENI. CDR3 nucleotides: TGTGCCAGCTCGATAAACAGGGGATCTTCTGAAGCTTTCTTT. The encoded protein is CASSINRGSSEAFF.

This clone has just one count. The chain carries TRBV19 and TRBJ1-1; 8 bases fit TRBD1. This CDR3 has 16 residues. CDR1 is LNHDA and CDR2 is SQIVND in the germline V gene (reference sequence). The J segment lost 6 bases and the V segment lost 8 bases, leaving 17 bases of the junction unmatched. The CDR3 loop reads CASGHPGQAGRAEAFF. The CDR3 nucleotides read TGTGCCAGTGGGCATCCGGGACAGGCGGGGCGCGCTGAAGCTTTCTTT.

The rearrangement joins TRBV28 to TRBJ2-7, with TRBD1 matching 10 bases. Germline V lookup: CDR1 MDHEN, CDR2 SYDVKM. The CDR3 length is 14 residues. J was trimmed by 2 bases and V by 6 bases; bases with no gene match: 4. CDR3 amino acids: CASRRQGAAYEQYF. In DNA, the CDR3 is TGTGCCAGCAGACGACAGGGGGCCGCCTACGAGCAGTACTTC. Using reference TRBV28 and TRBJ2-7 for the parts outside the CDR3, the full variable domain is DVKVTQSSRYLVKRTGEKVFLECVQDMDHENMFWYRQDPGLGLRLIYFSYDVKMKEKGDIPEGYSVSREKKERFSLILESASTNQTSMYLCASRRQGAAYEQYFGPGTRLTVT.

The V call is TRBV20-1, the J call TRBJ2-1; 7 bases align to TRBD1. The V gene's germline CDR1 is DFQATT and CDR2 SNEGSKA (reference sequence). The CDR3 contains 11 residues. The V gene end was trimmed by 5 bases and the J gene end by 6 bases; junction bases not matched to a gene: 1. The CDR3 here is CSARDSNEQFF. The CDR3 nucleotides are TGCAGTGCTCGGGACAGCAATGAGCAGTTCTTC.

This chain joins TRBV4-1 and TRBJ1-3, with D tentatively TRBD1 (5 bases). Germline-derived CDR1 and CDR2 are MGHRA and YSYEKL. Trimming removed 1 base from V and 11 bases from J, with 18 bases in between. There are 15 residues in the CDR3. The chain's CDR3 is CASSQGPGSGGAIYF. The CDR3 nucleotides read TGCGCCAGCAGCCAAGGCCCCGGGTCCGGGGGTGCCATATATTTT.

The V call is TRBV5-4, the J call TRBJ2-7; 7 bases are shared with TRBD1. This CDR3 is built from 14 residues. The germline gives CDR1 SGHNT, CDR2 YYREEE (reference sequence). J was trimmed by 5 bases and V by 0 bases; bases with no gene match: 5. DNA of the CDR3: TGTGCCAGCAGCTTGGTACAGGGGTCTCACGAGCAGTACTTC. Amino acid sequence: CASSLVQGSHEQYF.

This clone has more than one count but fewer than ten. The rearrangement links TRBV7-9 to TRBJ1-6; 7 bases agree with TRBD1. The trim removed 3 bases at V and 5 bases at J, leaving 4 bases unmatched. Germline values: CDR1 SEHNR, CDR2 FQNEAQ (reference sequence). The CDR3 extends over 15 amino acids. CDR3 sequence: CASSFDRVDNSPLHF. In DNA form, the CDR3 reads TGTGCCAGCAGCTTTGACAGGGTAGATAATTCACCCCTCCACTTT.

The chain links TRBV5-1 to TRBJ2-5; 15 bases are a match to TRBD2. V dropped 4 bases and J dropped 5; count of bases not matched to a gene: 6. Germline lookup yields CDR1 SGHRS and CDR2 YFSETQ. The CDR3 has 16 amino acids. The CDR3 sequence is CASSPGLAGGFETQYF. CDR3 coding DNA: TGCGCCAGCAGCCCGGGACTAGCGGGAGGTTTTGAGACCCAGTACTTC. The variable domain in full, completed from reference TRBV5-1 and TRBJ2-5, reads KAGVTQTPRYLIKTRGQQVTLSCSPISGHRSVSWYQQTPGQGLQFLFEYFSETQRNKGNFPGRFSGRQFSNSRSEMNVSTLELGDSALYLCASSPGLAGGFETQYFGPGTRLLVL.

V usage is TRBV2 and J usage is TRBJ1-5; TRBD1 might be the D (6 bases). The germline CDR1 and CDR2 sequences are SNHLY and FYNNEI. V was trimmed by 6 bases and J by 0 bases, leaving 12 bases between them. This CDR3 contains 15 residues. The CDR3 loop reads CASSGGGISNQPQHF. The CDR3 bases are TGTGCCAGCAGCGGGGGGGGCATTAGCAATCAGCCCCAGCATTTT. The full variable domain, rest sourced from reference TRBV2 and TRBJ1-5, is EPEVTQTPSHQVTQMGQEVILRCVPISNHLYFYWYRQILGQKVEFLVSFYNNEISEKSEIFDDQFSVERPDGSNFTLKIRSTKLEDSAMYFCASSGGGISNQPQHFGDGTRLSIL.

The chain joins TRBV5-4 to TRBJ2-7, with 12 nucleotides matching TRBD2. Germline values: CDR1 SGHNT, CDR2 YYREEE (reference sequence). This CDR3 comprises 16 residues. J was trimmed by 4 bases and V by 4 bases; bases with no gene match: 9. CDR3 sequence: CASSPPGLAGYYEQYF. In DNA, the CDR3 is TGTGCCAGCAGCCCCCCCGGACTAGCGGGGTATTACGAGCAGTACTTC.

This clone came up a few times. The chain has TRBV2 and TRBJ1-1; D is ambiguous. Germline V CDR1 and CDR2: SNHLY, FYNNEI. This CDR3 spans 12 amino acids. Trimming took off 2 bases at V and 3 bases at J, with 4 bases between the two ends. The CDR3 DNA reads TGTGCCAGCAGTGAACAGTACACTGAAGCTTTCTTT. Its translation is CASSEQYTEAFF.

The chain links TRBV4-1 to TRBJ1-3; 8 bases are a match to TRBD1. Germline-derived CDR1 and CDR2 are MGHRA and YSYEKL. CDR3 length: 18 amino acids. With 1 base clipped from V and 0 bases from J, the junction kept 8 bases outside the gene matches. DNA of the CDR3: TGCGCCAGCAGCCAAGTGCAGGGGGCGCCGGGCTCTGGAAACACCATATATTTT. Residues: CASSQVQGAPGSGNTIYF.

The count of this clone is one. This CDR3 reads CASSLSEENTEAFF. In DNA form, the CDR3 reads TGTGCCAGCAGCCTATCCGAGGAAAACACTGAAGCTTTCTTT. The gene calls are TRBV27 and TRBJ1-1; D call uncertain. Trimming removed 6 bases at V and 2 bases at J, with 13 bases between. The CDR3 has 14 residues. CDR1 MNHEY and CDR2 SMNVEV come from the germline V gene (reference sequence).

The chain couples TRBV9 to TRBJ1-3; 8 nucleotides align to TRBD1. The length of the CDR3 is 17 residues. The V gene end was trimmed by 3 bases and the J gene end by 0 bases; junction bases not matched to a gene: 8. The V gene's germline CDR1 is SGDLS and CDR2 YYNGEE. CDR3: CASSATGQAYSGNTIYF. The CDR3 region has the DNA TGTGCCAGCAGCGCAACGGGACAGGCCTACTCTGGAAACACCATATATTTT.

The rearrangement joins TRBV6-5 to TRBJ2-7, with TRBD1 identical over 7 bases. The CDR3 has 15 amino acids. Germline V CDR1 and CDR2: MNHEY, SVGAGI. J was trimmed by 5 bases and V by 6 bases; bases with no gene match: 13. The CDR3 here is CASRHRDSQVNEQYF. The CDR3 DNA reads as TGTGCCAGCAGGCACCGGGACAGCCAGGTGAACGAGCAGTACTTC.

The CDR3 loop reads CASSQDDRVYYGYTF. The CDR3 nucleotides are TGTGCCAGCAGCCAAGATGACAGGGTCTACTATGGCTACACCTTC. The V gene is TRBV3-1 (or the pseudogene TRBV3-2), the J gene TRBJ1-2; TRBD1 agrees at 7 bases. Trimming removed 0 bases from V and 3 bases from J; junction bases left unmatched: 4. CDR1 LGHDT and CDR2 YNNKEL come from the germline V gene (reference sequence). This CDR3 is 15 amino acids long.

The chain carries TRBV11-2 and TRBJ2-7, with D perhaps matching TRBD2 (6 bases). Trimming took off 2 bases at V and 0 bases at J, with 11 bases between the two ends. This CDR3 spans 15 amino acids. CDR1 SGHAT and CDR2 FQNNGV come from the germline V gene. The CDR3 loop reads CASSLSEGTSYEQYF. The CDR3 DNA sequence: TGTGCCAGCAGCTTATCGGAGGGGACCTCCTACGAGCAGTACTTC.

This chain joins TRBV6-1 and TRBJ1-1, with 8 positions matching TRBD1. Looked up from germline, CDR1 is MNHNS and CDR2 is SASEGT. With V trimmed by 6 bases and J by 5 bases, 8 bases remained unmatched. The CDR3 has 14 residues. The CDR3 region is CASRTTGGWTEAFF. DNA for the CDR3: TGTGCCAGCAGAACTACAGGGGGATGGACTGAAGCTTTCTTT.